Below are 32 T cell receptor beta chains sequenced from a single sample in a study of shared clonotypes between healthy human individuals. The protocol was immunoSEQ multiplex PCR, while the TCRdb copy is restricted to in-frame clones and leaves out a portion. The sample holds some 980,000 clones; approximately 80% are singletons and the top ten take approximately 1.5%. The specimen was memory CD4+ T cells sorted from blood. Subset: CD45RA-negative fraction. These receptors originate from a man aged 18-30 years in good health.

This clone occurred a few times. The genes are TRBV5-4 and TRBJ2-3, with TRBD1 matching over 10 bases. J was trimmed by 6 bases and V by 2 bases; bases with no gene match: 6. The germline V gene encodes CDR1 SGHNT and CDR2 YYREEE (reference sequence). The CDR3 is 15 residues long. CDR3 protein: CASSFGDRGRDTQYF. The CDR3 nucleotides are TGTGCCAGCAGCTTTGGAGACAGGGGGCGGGATACGCAGTATTTT. The complete variable domain, with remaining parts taken from reference TRBV5-4 and TRBJ2-3, reads ETGVTQSPTHLIKTRGQQVTLRCSSQSGHNTVSWYQQALGQGPQFIFQYYREEENGRGNFPPRFSGLQFPNYSSELNVNALELDDSALYLCASSFGDRGRDTQYFGPGTRLTVL.

The chain recombines TRBV2 with TRBJ2-3; TRBD1 is a possible D gene (5 bases). Trimming left V 4 bases short and J 2 bases short, with 7 bases between. This CDR3 region has 13 residues. CDR1 is SNHLY and CDR2 is FYNNEI in the germline V gene. CDR3 coding DNA: TGTGCCAGCAGTGGGGGCCTCACAGATACGCAGTATTTT. Protein sequence: CASSGGLTDTQYF.

This chain connects TRBV5-1 to TRBJ1-2; no definite D call. The CDR3 spans 15 residues. V was clipped by 0 bases and J by 3 bases, with 12 bases between them. CDR1 and CDR2 from the germline V gene are SGHRS and YFSETQ. CDR3 region: CASSLERGEDYGYTF. CDR3 nucleotides: TGCGCCAGCAGCTTGGAGCGGGGTGAGGACTATGGCTACACCTTC.

This chain joins TRBV29-1 and TRBJ1-2; D uncertain. Germline CDR1 SQVTM, CDR2 ANQGSEA. This CDR3 region has 13 residues. Trimming shortened V by 6 bases and J by 3 bases, and 14 bases separated the two germline ends. The CDR3 region has the DNA TGCAGCGTATCCCTCCGGGCAGACTATGGCTACACCTTC. Translation: CSVSLRADYGYTF.

The V and J genes are TRBV9 and TRBJ2-1, with D perhaps matching TRBD1 or TRBD2 (5 bases each). CDR3 size: 11 residues. V was clipped by 10 bases and J by 11 bases, with 16 bases between them. CDR1 SGDLS and CDR2 YYNGEE come from the germline V gene. CDR3 nucleotides: TGTGCCTCTAAAGAGGGGCGACAGCAGTTCTTC. Its translation is CASKEGRQQFF.

In this sample, this clone turned up many times. The chain has TRBV5-4 and TRBJ2-1; TRBD2 agrees at 8 bases. Germline lookup yields CDR1 SGHNT and CDR2 YYREEE (reference sequence). Trimming removed 2 bases from V and 3 bases from J; junction bases left unmatched: 7. This CDR3 contains 16 residues. CDR3 sequence: CASSLLAGNIYNEQFF. For the CDR3, the DNA is TGTGCCAGCAGCTTATTAGCGGGGAATATCTACAATGAGCAGTTCTTC.

The chain has TRBV6-6 and TRBJ2-3; perhaps TRBD2 as D (5 bases). The germline CDR1 and CDR2 sequences are MNHNY and SVGAGI (reference sequence). Trimming removed 6 bases from V and 0 bases from J, with 13 bases in between. CDR3 length: 15 residues. The CDR3 reads CASSPDYSSTDTQYF. DNA for the CDR3: TGTGCCAGCAGCCCAGACTACTCTAGCACAGATACGCAGTATTTT.

The chain combines TRBV9 with TRBJ2-3; 10 bases line up with TRBD2. The J segment lost 5 bases and the V segment lost 4 bases, leaving 10 bases of the junction unmatched. CDR1 is SGDLS, CDR2 YYNGEE, per germline. The CDR3 totals 16 residues. CDR3 DNA: TGTGCCAGCAGCCCCACCAGCGGGGGGGCGATAGATACGCAGTATTTT. This sequence encodes CASSPTSGGAIDTQYF.

The V call is TRBV19, the J call TRBJ2-2; D perhaps matches TRBD1 (5 bases). This CDR3 is 14 amino acids long. Germline CDR1 is LNHDA and CDR2 is SQIVND (reference sequence). V gave up 8 bases and J gave up 12 bases, with 22 bases separating them. CDR3 coding DNA: TGTGCCAGTTATGGGGCAGGGCGAGAGGCTAAGCTGTTTTTT. Its translation: CASYGAGREAKLFF.

The chain employs TRBV7-8 and TRBJ1-2; 8 positions match TRBD1. The V segment lost 3 bases and the J segment 3 bases; nucleotides outside the gene matches: 6. The germline CDR1 and CDR2 sequences are SGHVS and FQNEAQ. CDR3 length: 15 amino acids. CDR3 amino acids: CASSLAGGQYYGYTF. The CDR3 DNA sequence: TGTGCCAGCAGCTTGGCAGGGGGCCAGTACTATGGCTACACCTTC.

The rearrangement links TRBV2 to TRBJ1-4; D is possibly TRBD1 (6 bases). The CDR3 has 14 amino acids. The germline CDR1 and CDR2 sequences are SNHLY and FYNNEI. Trimming left V 7 bases short and J 3 bases short, with 12 bases between. CDR3 protein: CASNRWGPNEKLFF. CDR3 DNA sequence: TGTGCCAGCAACAGGTGGGGGCCTAATGAAAAACTGTTTTTT.

This chain links TRBV7-8 with TRBJ2-5; possible D gene TRBD1, 5 bases. This CDR3 spans 13 amino acids. Trimming took 5 bases from V and 6 from J, leaving 13 bases between them. Germline-derived CDR1 and CDR2 are SGHVS and FQNEAQ. The CDR3 sequence is CASSLPPGKTQYF. CDR3 DNA sequence: TGTGCCAGCAGCCTACCCCCAGGGAAGACCCAGTACTTC.

The chain recombines TRBV9 with TRBJ2-3, with a tentative D call TRBD1 (6 bases). Germline V CDR1 and CDR2: SGDLS, YYNGEE. Trimming pared 4 bases from V and 2 bases from J, leaving 17 bases between. This CDR3 is 16 amino acids long. The CDR3 region has the DNA TGTGCCAGCAGCCCCGTAGGACAGAAAATCACAGATACGCAGTATTTT. Amino acid sequence: CASSPVGQKITDTQYF. Variable domain in full (rest from reference TRBV9 and TRBJ2-3): DSGVTQTPKHLITATGQRVTLRCSPRSGDLSVYWYQQSLDQGLQFLIQYYNGEERAKGNILERFSAQQFPDLHSELNLSSLELGDSALYFCASSPVGQKITDTQYFGPGTRLTVL.

The chain uses TRBV30 and TRBJ1-6, with no clear D. Germline values: CDR1 GTSNPN, CDR2 SVGIG (reference sequence). Trimming left V 4 bases short and J 5 bases short, with 9 bases between. There are 13 residues in the CDR3. The CDR3 sequence is CAWTGLDNSPLHF. CDR3 DNA: TGTGCCTGGACAGGTCTGGATAATTCACCCCTCCACTTT. Complete variable domain (other parts from reference TRBV30 and TRBJ1-6): SQTIHQWPATLVQPVGSPLSLECTVEGTSNPNLYWYRQAAGRGLQLLFYSVGIGQISSEVPQNLSASRPQDRQFILSSKKLLLSDSGFYLCAWTGLDNSPLHFGNGTRLTVT.

The V gene is TRBV6-1, the J gene TRBJ1-2; 9 bases map to TRBD1. J gave up 5 bases and V 5 bases, and 3 bases lay outside the gene matches. Per germline, CDR1 MNHNS and CDR2 SASEGT. This CDR3 has 13 residues. CDR3 nucleotide sequence: TGTGCCAGCAGTATTGACAGGGGGTATGGCTACACCTTC. This encodes CASSIDRGYGYTF.

The gene calls are TRBV30 and TRBJ1-6, with D possibly matching TRBD1 (5 bases). This CDR3 spans 15 amino acids. Germline values: CDR1 GTSNPN, CDR2 SVGIG (reference sequence). The V end was cut by 0 bases, the J end by 5 bases, with 11 bases between. For the CDR3, the DNA is TGTGCCTGGAGTGTACTCCGAGGGGATAATTCACCCCTCCACTTT. Translating it yields CAWSVLRGDNSPLHF.

In its sample, this clone was seen once. Its ends do not fully match the called genes, so a read error is possible. The chain links TRBV7-2 to TRBJ1-1; D remains ambiguous. The V gene's germline CDR1 is SGHTA and CDR2 FQGNSA. This CDR3 has 14 residues. The CDR3 region has the DNA TGTGCCAGCAGCTTATTAGGGCGAAACATTGAAGCTTTCTTT. It codes for CASSLLGRNIEAFF.

The chain has TRBV18 and TRBJ1-3, with unresolved D. The V end was cut by 5 bases, the J end by 4 bases, with 21 bases between. The CDR3 extends over 17 amino acids. CDR1 is KGHSH, CDR2 LQKENI, per germline. The CDR3 coding sequence is TGTGCCAGCTCATCTTCGATGGACGGGCGACGGGGAAACACCATATATTTT. Protein: CASSSSMDGRRGNTIYF.

A word on this clone: With a much larger clone just one base away, this may be a read error. The rearrangement joins TRBV18 to TRBJ2-1, with D possibly being TRBD1 (6 bases). This CDR3 spans 18 amino acids. Germline assignment: CDR1 KGHSH and CDR2 LQKENI. The germline V and J ends were trimmed by 2 bases and 1 base, with 18 bases remaining between them. CDR3 sequence reads: CASSPATTYRVSYNEQFF. CDR3 coding DNA: TGTGCCAGCTCACCAGCGACCACATACAGGGTTTCCTACAATGAGCAGTTCTTC. Full variable domain (missing parts from reference TRBV18 and TRBJ2-1): NAGVMQNPRHLVRRRGQEARLRCSPMKGHSHVYWYRQLPEEGLKFMVYLQKENIIDESGMPKERFSAEFPKEGPSILRIQQVVRGDSAAYFCASSPATTYRVSYNEQFFGPGTRLTVL.

This clone was counted a few times. V and J are TRBV28 and TRBJ1-4, with D possibly being TRBD1 (6 bases). The V end was cut by 6 bases, the J end by 7 bases, with 18 bases between. The germline CDR1 and CDR2 sequences are MDHEN and SYDVKM. CDR3 size: 15 residues. The CDR3 spells CASSPPQGAGEKLFF. DNA for the CDR3: TGTGCCAGCAGCCCACCACAGGGTGCGGGTGAAAAACTGTTTTTT.

The chain joins TRBV4-2 to TRBJ1-5; 10 bases agree with TRBD1. V was clipped by 4 bases and J by 3 bases; unmatched bases: 3. There are 15 residues in the CDR3. Germline values: CDR1 LGHNA, CDR2 YNFKEQ. The CDR3 DNA reads as TGTGCCAGCAGCCCGACAGGGGGCAACAATCAGCCCCAGCATTTT. It codes for CASSPTGGNNQPQHF.

This chain joins TRBV11-2 and TRBJ2-7; 10 bases are shared with TRBD1. There are 15 residues in the CDR3. Germline V gene data show CDR1 as SGHAT and CDR2 as FQNNGV. V lost 5 bases, J lost 2 bases, and 6 bases stayed unmatched. CDR3 region: CASSVAGQGTYEQYF. The CDR3, as DNA: TGTGCCAGCAGCGTAGCGGGACAGGGGACCTACGAGCAGTACTTC.

This clone was counted at least ten times. The rearrangement links TRBV5-1 to TRBJ2-3; TRBD2 matches at 7 bases. J was trimmed by 3 bases and V by 4 bases; bases with no gene match: 11. There are 16 residues in the CDR3. Germline CDR1 and CDR2: SGHRS and YFSETQ. The CDR3 sequence: CASSAGLGRETDTQYF. The CDR3 DNA reads as TGCGCCAGCAGCGCGGGGTTGGGGCGGGAGACAGATACGCAGTATTTT.

The chain recombines TRBV28 with TRBJ1-1; the match to TRBD1 covers 7 bases. Germline CDR1 and CDR2: MDHEN and SYDVKM. The J segment lost 7 bases and the V segment lost 6 bases, leaving 11 bases of the junction unmatched. This CDR3 region has 14 residues. CDR3 region: CASRARQGFDEAFF. CDR3 in DNA: TGTGCCAGCAGGGCTCGACAGGGTTTTGATGAAGCTTTCTTT.

V gene TRBV2 combines with J gene TRBJ1-2; no clear D. Germline V gene lookup returns CDR1 SNHLY and CDR2 FYNNEI. V was shortened by 3 bases and J by 5 bases, with 13 bases between the two germline ends. CDR3 length: 14 residues. For the CDR3, the DNA is TGTGCCAGCAGTGAGGCTGGGAATTGGTATGGCTACACCTTC. Translation: CASSEAGNWYGYTF.

The V call is TRBV30, the J call TRBJ2-7, with D possibly TRBD1 on 5 matching bases. Germline values: CDR1 GTSNPN, CDR2 SVGIG (reference sequence). The CDR3 loop spans 12 amino acids. V was pared by 0 bases and J by 7 bases, with 10 bases between. The CDR3 reads CAWSVGRVEQYF. The CDR3, as DNA: TGTGCCTGGAGTGTAGGCAGGGTTGAGCAGTACTTC. The entire variable domain, with the rest obtained from reference TRBV30 and TRBJ2-7, is as follows: SQTIHQWPATLVQPVGSPLSLECTVEGTSNPNLYWYRQAAGRGLQLLFYSVGIGQISSEVPQNLSASRPQDRQFILSSKKLLLSDSGFYLCAWSVGRVEQYFGPGTRLTVT.

The chain joins TRBV10-3 to TRBJ2-5, with 7 bases aligning to TRBD2. V shed 10 bases, J shed 5 bases, and the junction held 10 bases outside the gene matches. The CDR3 has 13 residues. CDR1 and CDR2 from the germline V gene are ENHRY and SYGVKD. CDR3 residues: CATARGVGETQYF. The CDR3, as DNA: TGTGCCACCGCACGGGGGGTGGGGGAGACCCAGTACTTC.

The rearrangement joins TRBV7-3 to TRBJ1-2, with D unclear. Germline V gives CDR1 SGHTA, CDR2 FQGTGA. The CDR3 spans 15 residues. V shed 2 bases and J shed 5 bases, with 15 bases lying between them. The CDR3 here is CASSLWAVKVYGYTF. The CDR3 coding sequence is TGTGCCAGCAGCTTATGGGCAGTTAAAGTTTATGGCTACACCTTC.

V gene TRBV10-2 combines with J gene TRBJ2-2; D gene ambiguous. CDR1 and CDR2 from the germline V gene are WSHSY and SAAADI. Trimming stripped 11 bases from V and 0 bases from J, with 10 bases between. The CDR3 totals 13 residues. The CDR3 bases are TGCGCCCTTGCGCTGTCGAACACCGGGGAGCTGTTTTTT. Its protein product is CALALSNTGELFF.

V usage is TRBV6-5 and J usage is TRBJ2-2; D not resolved. The V and J ends lost 4 bases and 4 bases respectively, with 16 bases between them. This CDR3 is built from 16 residues. Germline loops: CDR1 MNHEY, CDR2 SVGAGI. The CDR3 reads CASSFRHSRPTGELFF. DNA of the CDR3: TGTGCCAGCAGTTTTCGACACTCCAGACCCACCGGGGAGCTGTTTTTT.

V and J are TRBV5-4 and TRBJ1-3; 7 nucleotides align to TRBD1. CDR3 length: 17 residues. CDR1 and CDR2 (germline): SGHNT, YYREEE (reference sequence). J lost 0 bases, V lost 3 bases, and 9 bases had no gene match. The CDR3, as DNA: TGTGCCAGCAGCTCGAAGACAGGGCTCAGCTCTGGAAACACCATATATTTT. The encoded protein is CASSSKTGLSSGNTIYF.

The CDR3 is CASSLEGLAGDEQFF. The DNA of the CDR3 is TGTGCCAGCAGCTTAGAGGGACTAGCGGGAGACGAGCAGTTCTTC. The chain joins TRBV7-2 to TRBJ2-1; 14 nucleotides line up with TRBD2. In germline, CDR1 is SGHTA, CDR2 FQGNSA. This CDR3 is built from 15 residues. The J segment lost 10 bases and the V segment lost 1 base, leaving 3 bases of the junction unmatched.